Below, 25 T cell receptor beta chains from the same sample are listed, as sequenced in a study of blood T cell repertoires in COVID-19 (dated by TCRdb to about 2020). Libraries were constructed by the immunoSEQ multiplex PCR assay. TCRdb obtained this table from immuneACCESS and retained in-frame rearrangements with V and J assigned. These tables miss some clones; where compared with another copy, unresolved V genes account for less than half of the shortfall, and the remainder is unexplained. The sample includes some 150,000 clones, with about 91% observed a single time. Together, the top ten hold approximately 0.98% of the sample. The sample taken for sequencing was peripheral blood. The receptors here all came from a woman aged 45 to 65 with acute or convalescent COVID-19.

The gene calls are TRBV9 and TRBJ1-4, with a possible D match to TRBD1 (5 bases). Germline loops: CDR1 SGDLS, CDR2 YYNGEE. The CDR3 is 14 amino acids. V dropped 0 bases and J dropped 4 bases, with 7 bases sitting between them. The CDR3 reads CASSVGGGNEKLFF. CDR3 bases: TGTGCCAGCAGCGTAGGGGGCGGTAATGAAAAACTGTTTTTT.

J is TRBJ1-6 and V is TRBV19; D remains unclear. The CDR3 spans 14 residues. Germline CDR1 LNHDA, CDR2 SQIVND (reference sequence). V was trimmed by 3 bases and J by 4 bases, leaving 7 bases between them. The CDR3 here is CASSMGSYNSPLHF. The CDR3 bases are TGTGCCAGTAGTATGGGCAGTTATAATTCACCCCTCCACTTT.

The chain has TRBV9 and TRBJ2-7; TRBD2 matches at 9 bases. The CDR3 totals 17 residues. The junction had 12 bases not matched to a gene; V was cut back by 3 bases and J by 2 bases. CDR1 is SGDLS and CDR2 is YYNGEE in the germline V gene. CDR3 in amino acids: CASSARGTSQNPYEQYF. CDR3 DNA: TGTGCCAGCAGCGCAAGAGGGACTAGCCAGAATCCCTACGAGCAGTACTTC.

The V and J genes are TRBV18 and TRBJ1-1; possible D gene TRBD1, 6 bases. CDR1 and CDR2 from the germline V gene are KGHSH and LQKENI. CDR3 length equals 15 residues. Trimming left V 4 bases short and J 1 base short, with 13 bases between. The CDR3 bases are TGTGCCAGCTCACTGGACCCGGGACAGAACACTGAAGCTTTCTTT. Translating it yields CASSLDPGQNTEAFF. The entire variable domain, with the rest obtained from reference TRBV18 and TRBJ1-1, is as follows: NAGVMQNPRHLVRRRGQEARLRCSPMKGHSHVYWYRQLPEEGLKFMVYLQKENIIDESGMPKERFSAEFPKEGPSILRIQQVVRGDSAAYFCASSLDPGQNTEAFFGQGTRLTVV.

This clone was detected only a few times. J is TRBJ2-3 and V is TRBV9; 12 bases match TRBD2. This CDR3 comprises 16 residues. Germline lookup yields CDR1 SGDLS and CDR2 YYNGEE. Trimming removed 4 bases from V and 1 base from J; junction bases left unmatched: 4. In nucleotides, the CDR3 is TGTGCCAGCAGCCCCTGGACTAGCGGGGGCACAGATACGCAGTATTTT. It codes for CASSPWTSGGTDTQYF.

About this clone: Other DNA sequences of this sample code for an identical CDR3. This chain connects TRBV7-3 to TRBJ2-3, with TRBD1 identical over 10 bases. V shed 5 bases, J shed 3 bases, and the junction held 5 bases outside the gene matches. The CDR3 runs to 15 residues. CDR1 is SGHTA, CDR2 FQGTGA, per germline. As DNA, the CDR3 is TGTGCCAGCAGCCCGGACAGGGGGTTTACAGATACGCAGTATTTT. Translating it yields CASSPDRGFTDTQYF.

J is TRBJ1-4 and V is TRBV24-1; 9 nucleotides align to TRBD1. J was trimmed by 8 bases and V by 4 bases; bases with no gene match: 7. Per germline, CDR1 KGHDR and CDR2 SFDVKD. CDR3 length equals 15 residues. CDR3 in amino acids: CATSEVGQGGEKLFF. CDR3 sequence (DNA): TGTGCCACCAGTGAGGTGGGACAGGGAGGGGAAAAACTGTTTTTT.

CDR3 sequence reads: CASSLVWSTGGSYGYTF. CDR3 coding DNA: TGTGCCAGCAGCTTGGTGTGGTCGACAGGGGGAAGCTATGGCTACACCTTC. This sequence joins TRBV5-6 and TRBJ1-2; 9 nucleotides align to TRBD1. The trim removed 0 bases at V and 4 bases at J, leaving 10 bases unmatched. Per the germline V gene, CDR1 is SGHDT and CDR2 is YYEEEE. CDR3 size: 17 residues.

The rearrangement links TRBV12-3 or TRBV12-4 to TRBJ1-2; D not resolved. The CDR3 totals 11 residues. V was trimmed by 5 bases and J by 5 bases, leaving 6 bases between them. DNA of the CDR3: TGTGCCAGCAGTCGGAGTTATGGCTACACCTTC. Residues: CASSRSYGYTF.

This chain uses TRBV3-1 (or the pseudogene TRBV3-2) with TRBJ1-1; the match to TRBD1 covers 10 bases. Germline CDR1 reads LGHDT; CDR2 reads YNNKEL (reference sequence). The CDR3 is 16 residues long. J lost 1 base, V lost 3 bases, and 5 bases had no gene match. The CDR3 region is CASSHHRDRGNTEAFF. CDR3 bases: TGTGCCAGCAGCCATCACCGGGACAGGGGGAACACTGAAGCTTTCTTT.

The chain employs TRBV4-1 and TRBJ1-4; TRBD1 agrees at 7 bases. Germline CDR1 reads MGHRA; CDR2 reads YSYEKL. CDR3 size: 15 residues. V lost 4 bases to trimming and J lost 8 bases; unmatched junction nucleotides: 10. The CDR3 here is CASSLGRGQREKLFF. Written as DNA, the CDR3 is TGCGCCAGCAGCCTCGGAAGGGGACAGAGGGAAAAACTGTTTTTT.

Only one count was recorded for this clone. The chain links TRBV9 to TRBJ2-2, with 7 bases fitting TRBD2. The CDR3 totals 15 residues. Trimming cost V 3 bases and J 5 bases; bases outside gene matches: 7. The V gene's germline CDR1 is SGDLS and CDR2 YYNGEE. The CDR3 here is CASSARTRDTGELFF. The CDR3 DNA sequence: TGTGCCAGCAGCGCCAGGACTAGAGATACCGGGGAGCTGTTTTTT. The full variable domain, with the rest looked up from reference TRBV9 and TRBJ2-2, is DSGVTQTPKHLITATGQRVTLRCSPRSGDLSVYWYQQSLDQGLQFLIQYYNGEERAKGNILERFSAQQFPDLHSELNLSSLELGDSALYFCASSARTRDTGELFFGEGSRLTVL.

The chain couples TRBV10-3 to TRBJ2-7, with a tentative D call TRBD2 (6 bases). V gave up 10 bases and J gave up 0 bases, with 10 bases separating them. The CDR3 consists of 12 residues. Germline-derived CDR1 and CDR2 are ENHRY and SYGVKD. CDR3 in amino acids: CATGLDSYEQYF. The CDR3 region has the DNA TGTGCCACGGGACTTGACTCCTACGAGCAGTACTTC.

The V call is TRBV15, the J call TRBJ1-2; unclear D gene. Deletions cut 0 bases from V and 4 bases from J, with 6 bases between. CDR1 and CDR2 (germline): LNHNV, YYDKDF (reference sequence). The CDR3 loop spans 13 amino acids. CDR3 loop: CATSREQIYGYTF. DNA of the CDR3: TGTGCCACCAGCAGAGAACAGATCTATGGCTACACCTTC.

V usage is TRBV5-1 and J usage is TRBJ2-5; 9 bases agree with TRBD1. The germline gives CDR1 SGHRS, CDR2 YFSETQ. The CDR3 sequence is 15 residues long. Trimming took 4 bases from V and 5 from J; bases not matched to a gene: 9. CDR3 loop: CASSASTGGVETQYF. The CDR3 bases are TGCGCCAGCAGCGCTTCGACAGGGGGAGTTGAGACCCAGTACTTC.

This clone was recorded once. The CDR3 sequence: CASSSPGGFSSYEQYF. CDR3 DNA: TGTGCCAGCAGCTCCCCAGGGGGCTTCTCCTCCTACGAGCAGTACTTC. J is TRBJ2-7 and V is TRBV5-4; the match to TRBD1 covers 8 bases. V shed 3 bases, J shed 0 bases, and the junction held 8 bases outside the gene matches. The CDR3 consists of 16 residues. The germline gives CDR1 SGHNT, CDR2 YYREEE (reference sequence).

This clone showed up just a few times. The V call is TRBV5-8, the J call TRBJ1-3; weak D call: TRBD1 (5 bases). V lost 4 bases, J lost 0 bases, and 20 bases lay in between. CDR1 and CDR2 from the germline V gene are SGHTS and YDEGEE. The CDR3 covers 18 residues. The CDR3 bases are TGTGCCAGCAGCATAGAGTTGGGGGGAGCCTACTCTGGAAACACCATATATTTT. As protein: CASSIELGGAYSGNTIYF. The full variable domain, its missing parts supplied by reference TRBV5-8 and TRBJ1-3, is EAGVTQSPTHLIKTRGQQATLRCSPISGHTSVYWYQQALGLGLQFLLWYDEGEERNRGNFPPRFSGRQFPNYSSELNVNALELEDSALYLCASSIELGGAYSGNTIYFGEGSWLTVV.

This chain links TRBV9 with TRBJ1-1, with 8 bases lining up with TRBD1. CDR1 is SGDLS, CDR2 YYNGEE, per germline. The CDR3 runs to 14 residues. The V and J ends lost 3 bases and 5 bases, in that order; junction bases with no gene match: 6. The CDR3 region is CASSAQGVGTEAFF. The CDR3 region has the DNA TGTGCCAGCAGCGCACAGGGGGTCGGGACTGAAGCTTTCTTT.

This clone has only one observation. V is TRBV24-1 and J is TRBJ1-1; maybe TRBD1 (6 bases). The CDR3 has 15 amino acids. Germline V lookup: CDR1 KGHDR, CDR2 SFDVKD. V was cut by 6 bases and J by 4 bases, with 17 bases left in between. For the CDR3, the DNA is TGTGCCACCAGTCGACAGGAACTGAGGGGCACTGAAGCTTTCTTT. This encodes CATSRQELRGTEAFF.

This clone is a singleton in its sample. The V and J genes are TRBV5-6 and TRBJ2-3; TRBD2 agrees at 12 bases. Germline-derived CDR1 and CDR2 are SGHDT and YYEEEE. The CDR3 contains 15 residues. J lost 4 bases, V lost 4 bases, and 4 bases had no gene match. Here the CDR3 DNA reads TGTGCCAGCAGCAGGACTAGCGGGATACCAGATACGCAGTATTTT. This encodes CASSRTSGIPDTQYF. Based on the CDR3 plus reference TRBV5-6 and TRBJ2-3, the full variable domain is DAGVTQSPTHLIKTRGQQVTLRCSPKSGHDTVSWYQQALGQGPQFIFQYYEEEERQRGNFPDRFSGHQFPNYSSELNVNALLLGDSALYLCASSRTSGIPDTQYFGPGTRLTVL.

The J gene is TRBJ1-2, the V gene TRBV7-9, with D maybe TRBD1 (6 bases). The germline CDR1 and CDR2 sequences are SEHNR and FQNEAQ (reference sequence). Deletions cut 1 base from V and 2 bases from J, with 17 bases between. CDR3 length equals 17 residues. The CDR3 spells CASSLDLGAPRNYGYTF. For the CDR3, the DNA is TGTGCCAGCAGCTTAGATCTGGGGGCGCCTCGAAACTATGGCTACACCTTC.

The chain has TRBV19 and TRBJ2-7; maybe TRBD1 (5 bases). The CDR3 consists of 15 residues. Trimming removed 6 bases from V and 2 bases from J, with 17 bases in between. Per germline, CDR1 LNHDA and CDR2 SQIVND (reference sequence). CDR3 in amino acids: CASSSQVWAPYEQYF. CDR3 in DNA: TGTGCCAGTAGCTCACAGGTTTGGGCCCCCTACGAGCAGTACTTC. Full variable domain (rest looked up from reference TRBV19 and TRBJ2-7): DGGITQSPKYLFRKEGQNVTLSCEQNLNHDAMYWYRQDPGQGLRLIYYSQIVNDFQKGDIAEGYSVSREKKESFPLTVTSAQKNPTAFYLCASSSQVWAPYEQYFGPGTRLTVT.

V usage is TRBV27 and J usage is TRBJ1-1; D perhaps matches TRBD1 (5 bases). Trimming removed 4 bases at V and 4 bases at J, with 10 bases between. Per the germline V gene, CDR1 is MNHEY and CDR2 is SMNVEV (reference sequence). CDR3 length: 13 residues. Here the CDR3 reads CASSSRGTTEAFF. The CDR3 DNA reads TGTGCCAGCAGTTCCCGGGGGACCACTGAAGCTTTCTTT.

The chain's CDR3 is CAISRDRGVYEQYF. CDR3 coding DNA: TGTGCCATTTCCCGGGACAGGGGGGTCTACGAGCAGTACTTC. The J gene is TRBJ2-7, the V gene TRBV6-5; 11 bases line up with TRBD1. The V and J ends lost 10 bases and 3 bases, in that order; junction bases with no gene match: 8. CDR1 and CDR2 (germline): MNHEY, SVGAGI. There are 14 residues in the CDR3.

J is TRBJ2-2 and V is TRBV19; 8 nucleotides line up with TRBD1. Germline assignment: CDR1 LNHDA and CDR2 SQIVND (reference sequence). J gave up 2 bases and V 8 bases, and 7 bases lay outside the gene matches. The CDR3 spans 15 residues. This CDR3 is CASSTGTGNTGELFF. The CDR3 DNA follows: TGTGCCAGTTCGACCGGGACAGGAAACACCGGGGAGCTGTTTTTT. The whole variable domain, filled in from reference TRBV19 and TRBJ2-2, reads DGGITQSPKYLFRKEGQNVTLSCEQNLNHDAMYWYRQDPGQGLRLIYYSQIVNDFQKGDIAEGYSVSREKKESFPLTVTSAQKNPTAFYLCASSTGTGNTGELFFGEGSRLTVL.